This TCR beta chain was sequenced in a study of Ad26.COV2.S vaccination and SARS-CoV-2 variants. The wider study: Vaccine-arm donor from the placebo-controlled COV1001 Ad26.COV2.S trial. Ad26.COV2.S, an intramuscular injection, was given once or twice 56 days apart.

This table comes from immunoSEQ multiplex PCR, and its TCRdb copy is limited to in-frame clones, with some not included. Among about 350,000 clones listed, roughly 89% were seen once. Documented treatment: over 15 received Ad26.COV2.S at low or high dose, single or two shots; about five received placebo; per-sample allocation not given. At day 63 after the first vaccine or placebo injection, samples were drawn. The specimen was peripheral blood, collected in a trial of Ad26.COV2.S vaccine versus placebo. The clonotype comes from a person aged 18 to 65 who received the Ad26.COV2.S COVID-19 vaccine or a placebo.

The CDR3 here is CASSSWAATAGDNEQFF. The CDR3 DNA reads as TGTGCCAGCAGTTCCTGGGCGGCGACAGCGGGAGACAATGAGCAGTTCTTC. The chain carries TRBV28 and TRBJ2-1; 8 bases match TRBD2. V shed 4 bases and J 5 bases; nucleotides not matched to a gene: 13. The germline V gene encodes CDR1 MDHEN and CDR2 SYDVKM. The CDR3 contains 17 residues.